This record covers a single TCR beta chain. What it recognizes is unknown. This specimen comes from a study of STAT5B mutations in CD4+ large granular lymphocyte leukemia. Study-level information: Healthy donors showed HLA-associated enrichment of the CDR3 'QG' motif. Study findings and constraints: Without HLA matching, higher CD4+ than CD8+ T-LGLL clonality could reflect small sample size.

Libraries were prepared by immunoSEQ multiplex PCR; TCRdb keeps only in-frame clonotypes and omits some of them. This sample yields approximately 30,000 clones, of which approximately 82% are seen a single time; approximately 6.4% belongs to the top ten. The germline V gene encodes CDR1 MNHNS and CDR2 SASEGT. Trimming removed 4 bases at V and 1 base at J, with 13 bases between. The CDR3 has 16 residues. The TCR comes from a human donor in good health. V gene TRBV6-1 combines with J gene TRBJ2-2, with a possible D match to TRBD2 (6 bases). Material: CD4+ T cells from blood buffy coats. This CDR3 is CASSAEGEVNTGELFF. The CDR3 nucleotides are TGTGCCAGCAGTGCGGAAGGGGAGGTGAACACCGGGGAGCTGTTTTTT.